The 6 T cell receptor beta chains reported below all come from one sample, sequenced in a study of T-cell memory formation after mild COVID-19. TCRdb ran MiXCR on the 5' RACE reads and lists one entry per CDR3 protein. In the table there are some 290,000 distinct CDR3 sequences, around 16% of which are singletons. Sample: PBMCs or a T cell subset sorted from them (not recorded which). The receptors derive from a man younger than 30 who had mild COVID-19 (a few samples of this study predate the infection). Cell type and time point are not known.

This clonotype came up many times. One end of the junction fails to match germline, which may point to a read error. The chain uses TRBV7-7 and TRBJ2-1; D may be TRBD1 (5 bases). This CDR3 has 15 residues. The V gene's germline CDR1 is SSHAT and CDR2 FNYEAQ (reference sequence). Written as DNA, the CDR3 is TGTGCTAGCAGCTTAGGGCCTCAGGGCTACAATGAGCAGTTCTTC. Protein: CASSLGPQGYNEQFF.

This clonotype turned up a few times. V is TRBV2 and J is TRBJ2-3; D is ambiguous. CDR1 and CDR2 from the germline V gene are SNHLY and FYNNEI. The CDR3 has 15 amino acids. The V and J ends lost 3 bases and 2 bases respectively, with 12 bases between them. The CDR3 bases are TGTGCCAGCAGTGAGAGAATCTCACCCACAGATACGCAGTATTTT. Protein product: CASSERISPTDTQYF.

CDR3 residues: CASSQENRGAEAFF. CDR3 DNA: TGTGCCAGCAGCCAAGAAAACAGGGGCGCTGAAGCTTTCTTT. V is TRBV3-1 and J is TRBJ1-1; the match to TRBD1 covers 7 bases. The CDR3 is 14 residues long. Germline CDR1 and CDR2: LGHDT and YNNKEL (reference sequence). The ends lost 0 bases at V and 6 bases at J; junction bases unmatched: 4.

This clonotype was counted at least ten times. The chain uses TRBV5-1 and TRBJ2-1; 8 nucleotides line up with TRBD1. Germline V gene lookup returns CDR1 SGHRS and CDR2 YFSETQ. The CDR3 is 13 residues long. The ends lost 4 bases at V and 10 bases at J; junction bases unmatched: 7. The CDR3 nucleotides read TGCGCCAGCAGCCCGGACAGGGTTCGGGAGCAGTTCTTC. Its protein product is CASSPDRVREQFF. Full variable domain (missing parts from reference TRBV5-1 and TRBJ2-1): KAGVTQTPRYLIKTRGQQVTLSCSPISGHRSVSWYQQTPGQGLQFLFEYFSETQRNKGNFPGRFSGRQFSNSRSEMNVSTLELGDSALYLCASSPDRVREQFFGPGTRLTVL.

This clonotype occurred a few times. The rearrangement uses TRBV7-2 and TRBJ2-5, with D hard to call. The V gene lost 2 bases and the J gene lost 0 bases, with 10 bases spanning the gap. Looked up from germline, CDR1 is SGHTA and CDR2 is FQGNSA. The CDR3 has 15 residues. CDR3 in amino acids: CASSLRFVDQETQYF. The CDR3 DNA reads TGTGCCAGCAGCTTAAGGTTCGTCGACCAAGAGACCCAGTACTTC. Variable domain in full (rest from reference TRBV7-2 and TRBJ2-5): GAGVSQSPSNKVTEKGKDVELRCDPISGHTALYWYRQSLGQGLEFLIYFQGNSAPDKSGLPSDRFSAERTGGSVSTLTIQRTQQEDSAVYLCASSLRFVDQETQYFGPGTRLLVL.

V is TRBV12-5 and J is TRBJ2-3, with 9 bases that match TRBD1. CDR3 length: 16 residues. V lost 5 bases to trimming and J lost 0 bases; unmatched junction nucleotides: 6. Germline CDR1 and CDR2: LGHNT and FRNRAP. CDR3: CASGAGQGTSTDTQYF. The CDR3 coding sequence is TGTGCTAGTGGTGCGGGACAGGGAACTAGCACAGATACGCAGTATTTT.